The clone carrying this TCR beta chain was seen only a few times. Its antigen remains unknown. This entry is derived from a study of shared clonotypes between healthy human individuals. Findings and caveats of the study: When naive CD4 clonotypes were compared across a handful of donors, approximately 5% were shared. Sharing of clonotypes among donors was expected to vary with sequencing depth. In contrast to clonotypes shared by all four donors, non-shared clonotypes had lower generation probabilities.

When replicate PCRs were run on sorted subsets, they used roughly 0.2 ug DNA, about 31,000 T cell genomes. Sequencing was performed with immunoSEQ multiplex PCR; in TCRdb, only in-frame clones are kept and a portion is missing. The sample yields 550,000 to 700,000 clones, 60% to 75% seen once. V lost 2 bases, J lost 2 bases, and 3 bases stayed unmatched. There are 14 residues in the CDR3. CDR1 is SQVTM and CDR2 is ANQGSEA in the germline V gene. Source material: memory CD4+ T cells sorted from blood. Sample subset: CD45RA-negative fraction. V and J are TRBV29-1 and TRBJ2-3; 8 nucleotides agree with TRBD2. The TCR sequence derives from a woman aged 30 to 39 in good health. The CDR3 here is CSVEISGTTDTQYF. CDR3 nucleotides: TGCAGCGTTGAAATTAGCGGGACCACAGATACGCAGTATTTT.